The source of this T cell receptor beta chain is a study of beta chain features in type 1 diabetes. Naive, central memory, regulatory and stem cell-like memory cells within the CD4+ compartment were sorted using CD45RO/CCR7/CD25/CD127/CD95/CD27. Notes on the study in general: All four CD4+ subsets of Type 1 diabetes patients contained TCRB CDR3s that were moderately but significantly shorter.

Expressed TCRB transcripts were sequenced after all isolated RNA was converted to cDNA. Here immunoSEQ multiplex PCR was the method, and the copy in TCRdb shows in-frame clones only, minus some. In the table there are 600,000 to 700,000 clones, 9.5% to 15% of which are singletons. For this clone: The antigen is unknown.

Germline V gives CDR1 SEHNR, CDR2 FQNEAQ (reference sequence). V lost 2 bases, J lost 4 bases, and 18 bases lay in between. The CDR3 is made up of 16 amino acids. Sample: naive CD4+ T cells from blood. The sequence derives from a man aged 25-40 years with type 1 diabetes. V usage is TRBV7-9 and J usage is TRBJ2-7; D is uncertain. For the CDR3, the DNA is TGTGCCAGCAGCTTATATCCAGGCAACTACACATACGAGCAGTACTTC. This gives the protein CASSLYPGNYTYEQYF. The variable domain in full, with the rest retrieved from reference TRBV7-9 and TRBJ2-7, is DTGVSQNPRHKITKRGQNVTFRCDPISEHNRLYWYRQTLGQGPEFLTYFQNEAQLEKSRLLSDRFSAERPKGSFSTLEIQRTEQGDSAMYLCASSLYPGNYTYEQYFGPGTRLTVT.